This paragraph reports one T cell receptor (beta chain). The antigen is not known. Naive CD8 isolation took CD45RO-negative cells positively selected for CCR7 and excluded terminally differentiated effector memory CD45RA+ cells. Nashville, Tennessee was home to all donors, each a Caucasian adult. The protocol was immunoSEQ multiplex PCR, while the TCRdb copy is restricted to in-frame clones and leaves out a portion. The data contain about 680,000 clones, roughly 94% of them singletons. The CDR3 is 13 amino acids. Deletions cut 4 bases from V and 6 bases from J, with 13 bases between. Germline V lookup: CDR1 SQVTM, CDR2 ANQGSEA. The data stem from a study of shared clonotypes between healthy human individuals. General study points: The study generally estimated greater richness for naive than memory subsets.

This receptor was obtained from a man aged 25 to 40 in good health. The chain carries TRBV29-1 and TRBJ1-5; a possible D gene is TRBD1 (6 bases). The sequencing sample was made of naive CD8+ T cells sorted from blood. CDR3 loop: CSVGEQGTQPQHF. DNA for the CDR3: TGCAGCGTTGGAGAACAGGGCACTCAGCCCCAGCATTTT.